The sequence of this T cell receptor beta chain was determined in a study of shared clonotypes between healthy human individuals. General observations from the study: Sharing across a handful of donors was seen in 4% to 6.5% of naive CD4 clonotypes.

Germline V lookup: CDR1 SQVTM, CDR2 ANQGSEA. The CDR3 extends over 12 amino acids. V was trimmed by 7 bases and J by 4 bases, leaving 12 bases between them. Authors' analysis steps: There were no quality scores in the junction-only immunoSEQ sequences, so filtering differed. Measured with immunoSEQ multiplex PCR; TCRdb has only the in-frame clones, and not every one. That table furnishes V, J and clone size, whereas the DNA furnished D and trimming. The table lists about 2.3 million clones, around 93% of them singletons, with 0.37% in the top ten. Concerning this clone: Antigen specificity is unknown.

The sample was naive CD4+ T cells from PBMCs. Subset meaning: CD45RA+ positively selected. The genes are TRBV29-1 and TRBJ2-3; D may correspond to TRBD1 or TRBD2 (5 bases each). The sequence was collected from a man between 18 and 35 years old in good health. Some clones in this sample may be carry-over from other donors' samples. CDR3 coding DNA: TGCAGCGCTTCCCAGGGAGCAGATACGCAGTATTTT. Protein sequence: CSASQGADTQYF.